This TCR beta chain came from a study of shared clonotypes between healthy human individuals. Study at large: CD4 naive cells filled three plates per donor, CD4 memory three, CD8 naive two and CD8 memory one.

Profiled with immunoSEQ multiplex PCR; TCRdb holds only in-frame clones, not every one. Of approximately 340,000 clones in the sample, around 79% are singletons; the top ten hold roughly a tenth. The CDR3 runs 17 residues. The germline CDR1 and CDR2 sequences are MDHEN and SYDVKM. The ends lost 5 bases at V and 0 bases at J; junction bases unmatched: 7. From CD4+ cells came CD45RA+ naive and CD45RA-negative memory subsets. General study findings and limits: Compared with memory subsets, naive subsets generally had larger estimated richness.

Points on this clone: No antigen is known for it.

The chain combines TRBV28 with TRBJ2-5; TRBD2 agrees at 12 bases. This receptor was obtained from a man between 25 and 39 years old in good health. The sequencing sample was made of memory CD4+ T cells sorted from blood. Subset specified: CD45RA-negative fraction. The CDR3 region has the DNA TGTGCCAGCAGTCTGCGGACTAGCGGGACCCACCAAGAGACCCAGTACTTC. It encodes CASSLRTSGTHQETQYF.